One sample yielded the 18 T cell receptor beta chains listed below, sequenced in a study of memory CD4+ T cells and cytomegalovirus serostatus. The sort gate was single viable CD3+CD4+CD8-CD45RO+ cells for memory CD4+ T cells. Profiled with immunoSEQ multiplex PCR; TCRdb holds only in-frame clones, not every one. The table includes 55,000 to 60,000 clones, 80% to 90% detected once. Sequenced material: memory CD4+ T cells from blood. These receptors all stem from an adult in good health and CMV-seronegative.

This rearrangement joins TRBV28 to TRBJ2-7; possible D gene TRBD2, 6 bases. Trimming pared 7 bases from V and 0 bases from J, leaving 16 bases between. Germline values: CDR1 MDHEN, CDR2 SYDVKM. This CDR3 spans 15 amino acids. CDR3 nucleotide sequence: TGTGCCAGCACCCTCGGGGGAGGCCCCTCCTACGAGCAGTACTTC. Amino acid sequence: CASTLGGGPSYEQYF. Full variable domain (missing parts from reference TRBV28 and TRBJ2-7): DVKVTQSSRYLVKRTGEKVFLECVQDMDHENMFWYRQDPGLGLRLIYFSYDVKMKEKGDIPEGYSVSREKKERFSLILESASTNQTSMYLCASTLGGGPSYEQYFGPGTRLTVT.

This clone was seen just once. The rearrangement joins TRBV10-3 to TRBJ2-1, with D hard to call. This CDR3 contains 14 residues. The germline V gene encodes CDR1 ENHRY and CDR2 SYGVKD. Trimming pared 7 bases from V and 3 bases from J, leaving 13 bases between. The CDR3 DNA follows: TGTGCCATCATGTACTCAGGCGTCTACAATGAGCAGTTCTTC. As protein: CAIMYSGVYNEQFF.

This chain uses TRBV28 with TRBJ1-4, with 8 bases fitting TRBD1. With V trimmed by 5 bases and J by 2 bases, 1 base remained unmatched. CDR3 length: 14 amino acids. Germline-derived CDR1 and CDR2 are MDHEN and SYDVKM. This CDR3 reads CASSAGGTNEKLFF. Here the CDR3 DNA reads TGTGCCAGCAGTGCAGGGGGCACTAATGAAAAACTGTTTTTT.

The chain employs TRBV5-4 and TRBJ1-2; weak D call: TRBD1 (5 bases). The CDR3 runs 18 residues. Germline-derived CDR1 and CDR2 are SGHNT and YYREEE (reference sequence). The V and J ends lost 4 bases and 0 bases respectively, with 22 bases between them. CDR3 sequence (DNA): TGTGCCAGCAGCGAAACGGGGACCGCTGTACGGACTAACTATGGCTACACCTTC. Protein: CASSETGTAVRTNYGYTF.

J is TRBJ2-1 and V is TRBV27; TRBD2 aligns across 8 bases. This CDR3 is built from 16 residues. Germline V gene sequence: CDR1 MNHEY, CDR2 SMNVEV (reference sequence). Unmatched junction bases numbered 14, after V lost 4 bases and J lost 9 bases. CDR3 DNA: TGTGCCAGCAGTTCCCAAGGAGCGGGAGTTAGTGGTGAGCAGTTCTTC. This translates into CASSSQGAGVSGEQFF.

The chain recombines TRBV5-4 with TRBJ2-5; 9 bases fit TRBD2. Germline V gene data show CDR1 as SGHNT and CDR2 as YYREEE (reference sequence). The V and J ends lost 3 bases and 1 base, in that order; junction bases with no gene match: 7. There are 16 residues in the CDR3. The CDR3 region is CASSYIAGAAQETQYF. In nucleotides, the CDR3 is TGTGCCAGCAGCTACATAGCGGGAGCGGCCCAAGAGACCCAGTACTTC.

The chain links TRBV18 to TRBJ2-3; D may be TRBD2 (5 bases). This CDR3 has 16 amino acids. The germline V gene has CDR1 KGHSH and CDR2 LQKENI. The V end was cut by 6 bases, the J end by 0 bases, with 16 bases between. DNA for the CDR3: TGTGCCAGCTCCCCTTTGAGGACGGGGAGCACAGATACGCAGTATTTT. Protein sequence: CASSPLRTGSTDTQYF.

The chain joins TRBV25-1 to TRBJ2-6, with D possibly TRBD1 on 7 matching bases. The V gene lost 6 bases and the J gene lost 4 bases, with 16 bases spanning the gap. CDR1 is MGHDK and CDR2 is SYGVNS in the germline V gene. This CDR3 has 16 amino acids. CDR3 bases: TGTGCCAGCAGCAAGACGGAGGGGGCCGGGGCCAACGTCCTGACTTTC. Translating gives CASSKTEGAGANVLTF.

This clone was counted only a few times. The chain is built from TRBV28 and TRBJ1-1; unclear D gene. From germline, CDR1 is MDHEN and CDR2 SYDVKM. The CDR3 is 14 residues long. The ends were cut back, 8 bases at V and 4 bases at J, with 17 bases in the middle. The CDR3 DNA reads TGTGCCAGCGATTCGCCGGGTCGGGCCACTGAAGCTTTCTTT. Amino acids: CASDSPGRATEAFF.

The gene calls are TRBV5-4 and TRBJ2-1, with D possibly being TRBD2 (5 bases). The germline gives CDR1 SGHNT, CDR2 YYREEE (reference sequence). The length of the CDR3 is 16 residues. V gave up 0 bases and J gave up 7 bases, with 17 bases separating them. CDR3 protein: CASSLAKRGSWNEQFF. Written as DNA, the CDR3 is TGTGCCAGCAGCTTGGCCAAGAGAGGGAGCTGGAATGAGCAGTTCTTC.

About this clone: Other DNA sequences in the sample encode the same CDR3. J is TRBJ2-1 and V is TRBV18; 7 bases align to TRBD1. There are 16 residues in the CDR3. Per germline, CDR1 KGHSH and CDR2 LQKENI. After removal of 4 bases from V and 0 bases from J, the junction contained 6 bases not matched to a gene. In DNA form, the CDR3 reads TGTGCCAGCTCACGTAACAGGGGTAGCTCCTACAATGAGCAGTTCTTC. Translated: CASSRNRGSSYNEQFF.

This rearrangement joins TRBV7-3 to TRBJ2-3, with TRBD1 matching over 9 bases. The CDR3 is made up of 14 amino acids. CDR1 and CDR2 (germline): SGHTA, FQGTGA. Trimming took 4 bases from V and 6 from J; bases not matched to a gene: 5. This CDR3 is CASSSTGGSDTQYF. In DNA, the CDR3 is TGTGCCAGCAGCTCAACAGGGGGCTCGGATACGCAGTATTTT. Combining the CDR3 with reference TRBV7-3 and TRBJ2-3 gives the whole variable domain GAGVSQTPSNKVTEKGKYVELRCDPISGHTALYWYRQSLGQGPEFLIYFQGTGAADDSGLPNDRFFAVRPEGSVSTLKIQRTERGDSAVYLCASSSTGGSDTQYFGPGTRLTVL.

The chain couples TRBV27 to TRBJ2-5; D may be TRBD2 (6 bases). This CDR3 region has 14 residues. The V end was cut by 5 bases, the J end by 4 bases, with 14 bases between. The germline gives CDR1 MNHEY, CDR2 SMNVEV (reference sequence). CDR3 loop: CASSNPGGRETQYF. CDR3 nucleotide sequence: TGTGCCAGCAGTAACCCCGGAGGGAGAGAGACCCAGTACTTC.

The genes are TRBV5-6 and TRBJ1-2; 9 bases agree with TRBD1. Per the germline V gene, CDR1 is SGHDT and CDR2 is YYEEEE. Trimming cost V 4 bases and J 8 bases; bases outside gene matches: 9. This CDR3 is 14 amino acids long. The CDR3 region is CASSQYDRGKGYTF. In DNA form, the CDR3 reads TGTGCCAGCAGCCAGTACGACAGGGGGAAGGGCTACACCTTC.

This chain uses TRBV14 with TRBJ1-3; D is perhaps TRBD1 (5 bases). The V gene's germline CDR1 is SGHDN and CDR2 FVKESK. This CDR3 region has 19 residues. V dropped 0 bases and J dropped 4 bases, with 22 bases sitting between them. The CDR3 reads CASSQELSRSRGRGNTIYF. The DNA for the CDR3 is TGTGCCAGCAGCCAAGAACTATCGAGGAGTAGGGGTCGAGGAAACACCATATATTTT.

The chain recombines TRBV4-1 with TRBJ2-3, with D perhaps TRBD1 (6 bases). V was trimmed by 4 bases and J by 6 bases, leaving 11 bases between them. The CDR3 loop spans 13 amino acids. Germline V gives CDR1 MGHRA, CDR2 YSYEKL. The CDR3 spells CASSLNREDTQYF. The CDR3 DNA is TGCGCCAGCAGCCTAAACAGGGAGGATACGCAGTATTTT.

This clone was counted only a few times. CDR3: CASSQTRGSEVDFF. The CDR3, as DNA: TGTGCCAGCAGCCAAACGAGGGGATCAGAGGTGGATTTCTTT. The chain has TRBV16 and TRBJ1-1, with a tentative D call TRBD1 (5 bases). This CDR3 has 14 amino acids. Germline values: CDR1 KGHSY, CDR2 FQNENV. The germline V and J ends were trimmed by 2 bases and 13 bases, with 20 bases remaining between them.

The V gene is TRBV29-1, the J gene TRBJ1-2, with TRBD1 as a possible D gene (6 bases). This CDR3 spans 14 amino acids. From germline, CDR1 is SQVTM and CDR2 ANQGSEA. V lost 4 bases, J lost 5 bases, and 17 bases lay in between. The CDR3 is CSVAIGVQGYGYTF. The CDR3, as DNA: TGCAGCGTTGCAATAGGGGTACAGGGTTATGGCTACACCTTC.